This T cell receptor (beta chain) came from a study of blood T cell repertoires in COVID-19 (dated by TCRdb to about 2020). With respect to the entire study: Collaborator samples came from the United States, Italy and Spain and covered acute and convalescent phases of COVID-19. The material from the prospective study consisted of cDNA or gDNA derived from T cells, B-cell-depleted T cells, or PBMCs. Deeply sampled blood TCRbeta repertoires from subjects exposed to, actively infected with, or recovered from COVID-19 were included in the dataset. The repertoires were released in a freely available public database meant as a resource for research on the immune response to SARS-CoV-2. Samples came from the ongoing ImmuneRACE study (first 160 participants) plus 1,254 subjects from 6 global collaborators. The sample metadata nearly always contained a de-identified subject ID, COVID-19 status, age in years and sex. HLA class I and class II types, where available, came from metadata supplied by the sample provider rather than from assay-based typing. The investigation overall reported the following: How much clinical and demographic metadata was included differed by source and by participant, and the metadata was provided uncurated.

A word on this clone: There is no known antigen for this receptor. No base-level quality is on record; no much larger clone is a single base apart.

Participants in the prospective study were aged roughly 18 to 89 years, lived in under 30 United States geographic areas, and enrolled through a virtual design. In the prospective study, participants were assigned to cohorts based on the clinical history participants reported in a screening survey and a study questionnaire. For ImmuneRACE Cohort 3, a participant was defined as recovered based on two consecutive negative NP/OP PCR tests, clearance by a healthcare professional, or resolution of symptoms. In the prospective study, whole blood, serum and a nasopharyngeal or oropharyngeal swab were collected from each participant by mobile phlebotomists. Prospective study participants could optionally give additional blood draws and questionnaires over an approximately two-month period. Before DNA extraction, prospective study blood samples were shipped either frozen or at room temperature. The immunoSEQ Assay, a bias-controlled multiplex PCR, was used to amplify TCRbeta CDR3 regions from genomic DNA. The authors' pipeline ran thus. The number of nucleated cells in each sample was estimated by amplification of reference gene primers within the assay. Sequence reads were collapsed and filtered to measure the absolute abundance of every unique TCRbeta CDR3 rearrangement. Productive Simpson clonality was computed per sample as the square root of Simpson's diversity index over productive rearrangements. Not all clones reach the TCRdb copy of this immuneACCESS table, which keeps in-frame sequences only. Checked studies attribute under half of the gap to unresolved V genes and leave the rest unexplained. V and J calls and clone size come straight from that table; D and trimming were deduced from the DNA. For this sample there are around 290,000 clones; roughly 88% appear just once. Of the sample, 1% is held by the ten largest clones.

The CDR3 holds 16 amino acids from the cysteine to the phenylalanine. The sequence is cut down to CDR3 DNA, 48 bases in frame from base 1. The germline V gene supplies CDR1 KGHSH and CDR2 LQKENI. Ends trimmed: V by 4 bases, J by 5 bases; bases unmatched to a gene: 11. The chain is assembled from TRBV18 and TRBJ2-1; 7 junctional bases match TRBD1. The TCR was taken from a woman aged 25 to 45 who had recovered from COVID-19. Sequencing input: PBMCs or T cells enriched from blood (not recorded which). The CDR3 in this case is CASSRPTGVRNNEQFF. The DNA sequence reads TGTGCCAGCTCACGACCTACAGGGGTTCGCAACAATGAGCAGTTCTTC.